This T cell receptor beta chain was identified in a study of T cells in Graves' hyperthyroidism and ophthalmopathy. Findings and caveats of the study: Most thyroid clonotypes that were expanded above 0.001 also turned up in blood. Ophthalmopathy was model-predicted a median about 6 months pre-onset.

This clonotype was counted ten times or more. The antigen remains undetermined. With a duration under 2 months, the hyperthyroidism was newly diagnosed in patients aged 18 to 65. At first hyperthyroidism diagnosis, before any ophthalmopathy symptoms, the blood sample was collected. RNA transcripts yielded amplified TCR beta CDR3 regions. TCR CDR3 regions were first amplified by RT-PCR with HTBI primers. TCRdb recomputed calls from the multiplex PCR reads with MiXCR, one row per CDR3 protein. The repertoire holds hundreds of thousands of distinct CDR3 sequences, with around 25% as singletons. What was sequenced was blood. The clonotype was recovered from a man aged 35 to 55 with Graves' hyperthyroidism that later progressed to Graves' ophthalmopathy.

CDR3: CASSFVGLAVFGTDTQYF. Here the CDR3 DNA reads TGTGCCAGCTCGTTCGTAGGCCTAGCGGTGTTTGGCACAGATACGCAGTATTTT. The chain has TRBV27 and TRBJ2-3, with 7 bases fitting TRBD2. The germline CDR1 and CDR2 sequences are MNHEY and SMNVEV (reference sequence). The J segment lost 1 base and the V segment lost 8 bases, leaving 18 bases of the junction unmatched. The CDR3 contains 18 residues.